This TCR beta chain was identified during a study of OX40 agonist ivuxolimab in advanced cancers. General observations from the study: Certain nonresponders likewise exhibited a low normalized T-cell clonal expansion.

TCRdb's copy holds only in-frame clones and misses some; the assay was immunoSEQ multiplex PCR. This sample has under 85,000 clones; about 85% occur once, and the top ten carry 0.6% to 0.85%. As regards this clone: What it binds is not known.

The V end was cut by 3 bases, the J end by 4 bases, with 15 bases between. CDR1 and CDR2 (germline): SGHVS, FQNEAQ. The CDR3 extends over 15 amino acids. This sequence was found in an adult with an advanced solid tumor such as melanoma, head and neck, liver or kidney cancer. This specimen consisted of CD4+ or CD8+ T cells sorted from blood, obtained in a trial of the OX40 agonist ivuxolimab. The V call is TRBV7-8, the J call TRBJ2-5; TRBD1 or TRBD2 may be the D gene (5 bases each). The CDR3 nucleotides are TGTGCCAGCAGCTTCAATCTGGGGGTCGGAGAGACCCAGTACTTC. It encodes CASSFNLGVGETQYF.